This is a list of T cell receptor beta chains from one sample in a study of blood T cell repertoires in COVID-19. Libraries were prepared by immunoSEQ multiplex PCR; TCRdb keeps only in-frame clonotypes and omits some of them. The sample has approximately 200,000 clones, about 80% seen once. The sample was peripheral blood. The receptors stem from a human donor with acute or convalescent COVID-19. The donor label of this sample is uncertain. The CDR3 runs from the conserved cysteine through the conserved F or W. The D gene is left open where the match is weak. Clone size appears in some rows only: once, few, many, or a class for an expanded clone.

V	size	J	length	D	DNA	CDR3
TRBV6-5	-	TRBJ1-4	11	-	TGTGCCAGCAACGACAGGTCCAAACTGTTTTTT	CASNDRSKLFF
TRBV29-1	-	TRBJ2-1	11	TRBD2	TGCAGCGGCGGGAGGGGCTATGAGCAGTTCTTC	CSGGRGYEQFF
TRBV19	-	TRBJ1-2	15	-	TGTGCCAGTAAACCGCCGGGACTCGGAAGCAATGGCTACACCTTC	CASKPPGLGSNGYTF
TRBV4-1	-	TRBJ2-5	15	TRBD1	TGCGCCAGCAGCCAGCTGGGACAGGGAAAAGAGACCCAGTACTTC	CASSQLGQGKETQYF
TRBV6-5	-	TRBJ1-2	13	-	TGTGCCAGCAGTTACTCCTCGGGACTCCCAGGCACCTTC	CASSYSSGLPGTF
TRBV6-6	-	TRBJ2-1	13	-	TGTGCCAGCAGTTATGCCGGAGGGTATGAGCAGTTCTTC	CASSYAGGYEQFF
TRBV19	once	TRBJ1-1	16	-	TGTGCCAGTACCGTGGCGGGGGCGTATTTACACACTGAAGCTTTCTTT	CASTVAGAYLHTEAFF
TRBV27	-	TRBJ1-1	17	TRBD1	TGTGCCAGCAGTTCGGGCCCCTACAGGGGGGCGAACACTGAAGCTTTCTTT	CASSSGPYRGANTEAFF
TRBV3-1/TRBV3-2	-	TRBJ1-1	18	-	TGTGCCAGCAGCCAAGGTTGGGTCTTAGGGGCAGTCAACACTGAAGCTTTCTTT	CASSQGWVLGAVNTEAFF
TRBV5-5	-	TRBJ2-1	15	-	TGTGCCAGCAGCTCCAGCGGAACCACCTACAATGAGCAGTTCTTC	CASSSSGTTYNEQFF
TRBV2	few	TRBJ1-4	11	-	TGTGCCAGCAGTCCTGCTGACAGCGTGGTTTTT	CASSPADSVVF
TRBV6-6	-	TRBJ2-1	15	-	TGTGCCAGCAGCCGAACAGGGTTGGGCTCCAATGAGCAGTTCTTC	CASSRTGLGSNEQFF
TRBV3-1/TRBV3-2	-	TRBJ2-7	15	TRBD2	TGTGCCAGCAGCCACTCCCCTAGCGGGCCTTACGAGCAGTACTTC	CASSHSPSGPYEQYF
TRBV24-1	few	TRBJ1-2	16	TRBD1	TGTGCCACCAGTGATACGGGACAGGGGGCATTCTATGGCTACACCTTC	CATSDTGQGAFYGYTF
TRBV7-2	-	TRBJ1-2	13	-	TGTGCCAGCAGCCCAGATGGAGCCTATGGCTACACCTTC	CASSPDGAYGYTF
TRBV27	-	TRBJ1-2	11	-	TGTGCCAGCAGGGGGGCCTATGGCTACACCTTC	CASRGAYGYTF
TRBV6-6	-	TRBJ1-6	15	-	TGTGCCAGCAGTTACGCCCCAGGGATGGGTTCACCCCTCCACTTT	CASSYAPGMGSPLHF
TRBV10-2	-	TRBJ1-2	15	TRBD1	TGCGCCAGCAGAAGAGGGGGACAGGGGAACTATGGCTACACCTTC	CASRRGGQGNYGYTF
TRBV25-1	-	TRBJ2-1	11	-	TGTGCCAGCAGCATACTTAATGAGCAGTTCTTC	CASSILNEQFF
TRBV12-1	-	TRBJ1-1	16	-	TGTGCCAGCAGCGCCCTAGGTGATCAGGGGAGCACTGAAGCTTTCTTT	CASSALGDQGSTEAFF
TRBV24-1	-	TRBJ2-2	16	-	TGTGCCACCAGTGACGCAGGGCGGTTTTGGACCGGGGAGCTGTTTTTT	CATSDAGRFWTGELFF
TRBV6-5	-	TRBJ1-2	14	-	TGTGCCAGCAGTAAGGGAGGGGGTCCCTATGGCTACACCTTC	CASSKGGGPYGYTF
TRBV5-1	-	TRBJ2-1	16	TRBD2	TGCGCCAGCAGCCCCCTGAGCGGGAGGGGGTACAATGAGCAGTTCTTC	CASSPLSGRGYNEQFF
TRBV19	-	TRBJ1-2	14	TRBD1	TGTGCCAGTAGTCCGAAGGACAGGGCTTATGGCTACACCTTC	CASSPKDRAYGYTF